Sequencing of this T cell receptor beta chain was carried out in a study of cytomegalovirus exposure and HLA in healthy donors. Trimming stripped 0 bases from V and 2 bases from J, with 13 bases between. Germline CDR1 reads PRHDT; CDR2 reads FYEKMQ (reference sequence). CDR3 length: 16 residues. The repertoire was sequenced with immunoSEQ multiplex PCR; TCRdb's copy has only in-frame clones and lacks some. The sample lists 50,000 to 80,000 clones, approximately 95% occurring once. V usage is TRBV13 and J usage is TRBJ1-2; D call uncertain. The sequencing sample was made of PBMCs. This sequence was found in a woman younger than 35 in good health and CMV-seropositive. The CDR3 sequence: CASSLGRTPGNYGYTF. CDR3 nucleotides: TGTGCCAGCAGCTTAGGGAGGACTCCGGGAAACTATGGCTACACCTTC.